The TCR beta chain under discussion was sequenced for a study of OX40 agonist ivuxolimab in advanced cancers. Study summary: Ivuxolimab, an agonist antibody against OX40 (CD134), was given to patients. Notes on the study in general: Expanded clones belonging to CD8+ T cells outnumbered, on average, those of CD4+.

Profiling relied on immunoSEQ multiplex PCR, and the TCRdb table lists in-frame clones only, not all of them. This sample has tens of thousands of clones; about 85% occur once, and the top ten carry less than 2.5%. Autoimmune disease history or systemic immunosuppression led to patients being barred. The investigators sampled blood at baseline, at cycle 4 day 1, and at cycle 7 day 1. Germline assignment: CDR1 SGHAT and CDR2 FQNNGV. This CDR3 contains 14 residues. The J segment lost 8 bases and the V segment lost 5 bases, leaving 8 bases of the junction unmatched. As regards this clone: Its specificity is unknown.

This TCR was sampled from an adult with an advanced solid tumor such as melanoma, head and neck, liver or kidney cancer. This chain joins TRBV11-2 and TRBJ1-1; TRBD1 matches 10 bases. The sample consisted of CD4+ or CD8+ T cells sorted from blood, taken in a trial of the OX40 agonist ivuxolimab. In DNA form, the CDR3 reads TGTGCCAGCAGCCGACAGGGGGCGATTGCGGAAGCTTTCTTT. It yields the protein CASSRQGAIAEAFF.